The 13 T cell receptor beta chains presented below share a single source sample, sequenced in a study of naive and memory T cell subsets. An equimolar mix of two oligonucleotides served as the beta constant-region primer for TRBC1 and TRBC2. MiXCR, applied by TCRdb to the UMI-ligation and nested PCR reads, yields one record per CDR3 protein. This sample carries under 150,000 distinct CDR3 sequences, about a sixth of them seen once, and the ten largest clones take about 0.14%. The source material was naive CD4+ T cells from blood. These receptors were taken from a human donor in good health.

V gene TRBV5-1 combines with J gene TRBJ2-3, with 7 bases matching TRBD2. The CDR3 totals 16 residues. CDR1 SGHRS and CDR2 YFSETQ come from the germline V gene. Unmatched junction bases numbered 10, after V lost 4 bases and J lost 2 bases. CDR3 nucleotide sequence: TGCGCCAGCAGCACGGGACTACAAGACCACACAGATACGCAGTATTTT. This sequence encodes CASSTGLQDHTDTQYF. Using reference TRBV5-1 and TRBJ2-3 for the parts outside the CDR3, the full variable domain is KAGVTQTPRYLIKTRGQQVTLSCSPISGHRSVSWYQQTPGQGLQFLFEYFSETQRNKGNFPGRFSGRQFSNSRSEMNVSTLELGDSALYLCASSTGLQDHTDTQYFGPGTRLTVL.

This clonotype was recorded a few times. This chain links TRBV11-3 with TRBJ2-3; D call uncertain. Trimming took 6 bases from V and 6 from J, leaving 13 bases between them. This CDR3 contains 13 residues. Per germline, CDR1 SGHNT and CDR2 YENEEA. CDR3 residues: CASSKKGTDTQYF. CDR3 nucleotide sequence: TGTGCCAGCAGTAAAAAAGGAACGGATACGCAGTATTTT.

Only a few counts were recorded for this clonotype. In DNA form, the CDR3 reads TGTGCCAGCAGCCCTAGACTAGTGGGCGAGCAGTACTTC. Translated: CASSPRLVGEQYF. The chain is built from TRBV3-1 and TRBJ2-7; D might be TRBD2 (6 bases). Deletions cut 4 bases from V and 6 bases from J, with 13 bases between. There are 13 residues in the CDR3. CDR1 is LGHDT, CDR2 YNNKEL, per germline (reference sequence).

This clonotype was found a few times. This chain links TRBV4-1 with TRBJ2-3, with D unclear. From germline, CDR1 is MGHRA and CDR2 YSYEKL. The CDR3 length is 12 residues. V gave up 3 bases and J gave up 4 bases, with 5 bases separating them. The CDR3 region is CASSHPADTQYF. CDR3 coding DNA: TGCGCCAGCAGCCACCCTGCAGATACGCAGTATTTT.

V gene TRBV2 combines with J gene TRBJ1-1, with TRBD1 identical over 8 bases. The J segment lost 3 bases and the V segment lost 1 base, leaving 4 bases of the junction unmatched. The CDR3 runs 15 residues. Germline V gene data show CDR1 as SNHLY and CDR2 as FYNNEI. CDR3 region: CASSEGQGAYTEAFF. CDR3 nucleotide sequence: TGTGCCAGCAGTGAAGGTCAGGGGGCTTACACTGAAGCTTTCTTT.

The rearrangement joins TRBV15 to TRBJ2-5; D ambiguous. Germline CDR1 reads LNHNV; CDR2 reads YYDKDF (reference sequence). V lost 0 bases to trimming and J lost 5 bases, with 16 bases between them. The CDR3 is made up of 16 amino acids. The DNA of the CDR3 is TGTGCCACCAGCAGAGATACGACACTCCGGCCGGAGACCCAGTACTTC. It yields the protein CATSRDTTLRPETQYF.

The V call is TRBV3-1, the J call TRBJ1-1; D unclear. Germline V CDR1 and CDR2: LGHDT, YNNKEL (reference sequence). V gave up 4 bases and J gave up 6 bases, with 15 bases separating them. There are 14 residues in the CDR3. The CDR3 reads CASSPRRGKAEAFF. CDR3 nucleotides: TGTGCCAGCAGCCCCCGGCGTGGGAAGGCTGAAGCTTTCTTT.

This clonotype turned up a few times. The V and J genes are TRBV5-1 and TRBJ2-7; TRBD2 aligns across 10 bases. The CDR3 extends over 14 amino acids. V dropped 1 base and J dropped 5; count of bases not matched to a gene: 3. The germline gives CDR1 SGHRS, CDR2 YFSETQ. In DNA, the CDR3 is TGCGCCAGCAGCTTGTTCCTAGCGGGAGACGAGCAGTACTTC. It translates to CASSLFLAGDEQYF.

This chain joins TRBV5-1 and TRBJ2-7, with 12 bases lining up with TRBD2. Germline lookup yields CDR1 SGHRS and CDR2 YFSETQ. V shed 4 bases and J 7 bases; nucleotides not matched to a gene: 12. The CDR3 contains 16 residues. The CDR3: CASSPRTSGTGGEQYF. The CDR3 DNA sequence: TGCGCCAGCAGCCCGCGGACTAGCGGGACCGGAGGGGAGCAGTACTTC.

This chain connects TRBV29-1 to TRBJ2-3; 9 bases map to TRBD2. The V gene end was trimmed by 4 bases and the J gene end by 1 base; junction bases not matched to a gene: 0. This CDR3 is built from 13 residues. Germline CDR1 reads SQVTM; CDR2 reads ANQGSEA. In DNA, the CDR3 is TGCAGCGTTGCTAGCGGGGGCACAGATACGCAGTATTTT. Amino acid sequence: CSVASGGTDTQYF.

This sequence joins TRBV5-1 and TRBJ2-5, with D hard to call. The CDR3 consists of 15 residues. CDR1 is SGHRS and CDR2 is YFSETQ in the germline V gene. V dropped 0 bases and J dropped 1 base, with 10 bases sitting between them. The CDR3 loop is CASSLAERPQETQYF. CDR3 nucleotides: TGCGCCAGCAGCTTGGCCGAACGACCCCAAGAGACCCAGTACTTC.

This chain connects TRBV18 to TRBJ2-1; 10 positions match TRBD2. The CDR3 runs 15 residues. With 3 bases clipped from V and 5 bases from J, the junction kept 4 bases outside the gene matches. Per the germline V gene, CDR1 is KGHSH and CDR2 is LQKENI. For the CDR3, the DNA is TGTGCCAGCTCACCGGGACTAGCGAATAACAATGAGCAGTTCTTC. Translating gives CASSPGLANNNEQFF. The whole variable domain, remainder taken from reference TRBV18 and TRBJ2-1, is NAGVMQNPRHLVRRRGQEARLRCSPMKGHSHVYWYRQLPEEGLKFMVYLQKENIIDESGMPKERFSAEFPKEGPSILRIQQVVRGDSAAYFCASSPGLANNNEQFFGPGTRLTVL.

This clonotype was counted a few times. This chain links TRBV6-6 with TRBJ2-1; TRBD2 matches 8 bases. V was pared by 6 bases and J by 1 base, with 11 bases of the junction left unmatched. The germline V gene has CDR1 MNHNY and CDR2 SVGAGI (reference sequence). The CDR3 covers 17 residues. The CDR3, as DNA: TGTGCCAGCAGCCCCTCCCTAGCGGGCAAATCCTACAATGAGCAGTTCTTC. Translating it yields CASSPSLAGKSYNEQFF.